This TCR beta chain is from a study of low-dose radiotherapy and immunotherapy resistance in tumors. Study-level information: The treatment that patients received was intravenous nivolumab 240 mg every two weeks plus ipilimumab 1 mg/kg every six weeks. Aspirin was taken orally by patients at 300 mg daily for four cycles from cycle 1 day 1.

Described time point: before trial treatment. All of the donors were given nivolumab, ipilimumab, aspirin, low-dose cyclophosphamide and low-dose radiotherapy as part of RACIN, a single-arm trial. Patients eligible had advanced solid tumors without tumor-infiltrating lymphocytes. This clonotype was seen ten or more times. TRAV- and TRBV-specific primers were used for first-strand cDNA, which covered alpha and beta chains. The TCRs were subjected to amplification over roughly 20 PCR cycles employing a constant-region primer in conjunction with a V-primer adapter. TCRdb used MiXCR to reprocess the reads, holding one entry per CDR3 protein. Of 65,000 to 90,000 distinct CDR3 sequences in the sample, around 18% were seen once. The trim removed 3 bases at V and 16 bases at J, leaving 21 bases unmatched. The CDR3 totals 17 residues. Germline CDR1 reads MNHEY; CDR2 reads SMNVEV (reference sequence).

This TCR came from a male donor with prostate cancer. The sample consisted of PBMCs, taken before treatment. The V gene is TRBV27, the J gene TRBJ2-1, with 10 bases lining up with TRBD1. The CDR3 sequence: CASSLDGTGVGSYLSFF. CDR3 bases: TGTGCCAGCAGTTTGGATGGGACAGGGGTCGGGAGTTATCTATCTTTCTTC.